Listed below are T cell receptor beta chains from one sample, sequenced in a study of cytomegalovirus exposure and HLA in healthy donors. Libraries were prepared by immunoSEQ multiplex PCR; TCRdb keeps only in-frame clonotypes and omits some of them. The sample holds just over 80,000 clones, roughly 96% seen once. Input material: PBMCs. The receptors were sampled from a woman in her late teens or twenties in good health and CMV-seronegative. Each CDR3 is given without its conserved first and last residue. Size is stated for part of the rows, as once, few or many counts, or as a class when the clone is expanded.

V: TRBV25-1; size: -; CDR3: ASSAVGQPQH
V: TRBV5-6; size: -; CDR3: ASSFGTGNSNQPQH
V: TRBV5-1; size: -; CDR3: ASSFGNMENSPLH
V: TRBV5-4; size: -; CDR3: ASSPPLLAGKADTQY
V: TRBV5-4; size: -; CDR3: ASSLSGRYQETQY
V: TRBV14; size: -; CDR3: ASSQVPGLAGGGPSYNEQF
V: TRBV9; size: -; CDR3: ASSVEPSGRVYQETQY
V: TRBV27; size: -; CDR3: ASSFGGYSYNEQF
V: TRBV5-1; size: once; CDR3: ASSSGYEPNSYNSPLH
V: TRBV7-2; size: -; CDR3: ASSPYLNNEQF
V: TRBV19; size: -; CDR3: ASSFGTDINQY
V: TRBV6-6; size: -; CDR3: ASSTDGLAAEQY
V: TRBV4-2; size: -; CDR3: ASSQDETSGGNEQF
V: TRBV10-3; size: -; CDR3: AISDKVGRAGTGELF
V: TRBV28; size: -; CDR3: ASRTPGVIQPQH
V: TRBV6-6; size: once; CDR3: ASSPGGINSGNTIY
V: TRBV5-4; size: -; CDR3: ASSWGTSGADTQY
V: TRBV7-9; size: once; CDR3: ASSLFETVGNTIY
V: TRBV27; size: -; CDR3: ASSNRDSYEQY
V: TRBV30; size: -; CDR3: AWDPTGTGELF